This T cell receptor beta chain comes out of a study of T cells in Graves' hyperthyroidism and ophthalmopathy. The CDR3 length is 17 residues. CDR1 SGHRS and CDR2 YFSETQ come from the germline V gene. After removal of 4 bases from V and 2 bases from J, the junction contained 7 bases not matched to a gene. Patients showing uncontrolled infection, other autoimmune disease, pregnancy or lactation were ineligible. TCR beta CDR3 sequences were amplified from RNA transcripts. HTBI primers drove first-round RT-PCR of the TCR CDR3. In TCRdb, the multiplex PCR reads were re-called with MiXCR into one record per CDR3 protein. The sample has some 620,000 distinct CDR3 sequences, around 15% seen once.

Sequencing was done on a sample of blood. V gene TRBV5-1 combines with J gene TRBJ2-6; 9 positions match TRBD1. The sequence derives from a woman aged 25-40 years with Graves' hyperthyroidism. In DNA, the CDR3 is TGCGCCAGCAGCGGCGGGACAGGGTCCCCTGGGGCCAACGTCCTGACTTTC. Amino acid sequence: CASSGGTGSPGANVLTF.